The present T cell receptor beta chain was sequenced within a study of T cells after posttransplantation cyclophosphamide. Turning to this clone: The antigen is not known.

General study points: After PTCy, TRB diversity resembled that of CNI/methotrexate controls. Donor-recipient repertoire similarity was low at 1-2 months, rising over year one. Skin or GI-infiltrating T cells shared few TRB sequences with blood.

The table came from immunoSEQ multiplex PCR; TCRdb's copy has only in-frame clones and leaves some out. The sample has tens of thousands of clones, none seen only once. Germline values: CDR1 LNHDA, CDR2 SQIVND (reference sequence). Between the trimmed V and J ends, which lost 5 bases and 1 base, there was a span of 12 bases. This CDR3 comprises 14 residues. The V gene is TRBV19, the J gene TRBJ2-7; D may be TRBD2 (5 bases). The sequenced material came from PBMCs. The receptor comes from a man aged 50 to 59 in good health, CMV-negative, and a related stem cell transplant donor. Here the CDR3 reads CASSSRWESYEQYF. CDR3 sequence (DNA): TGTGCCAGTAGTTCCCGGTGGGAGTCCTACGAGCAGTACTTC.